These 19 T cell receptor beta chains were sequenced from one sample in a study of T cells in Graves' hyperthyroidism and ophthalmopathy. What was amplified from RNA transcripts were TCR beta CDR3 regions. The HTBI set primed first-round TCR CDR3 RT-PCR. Via MiXCR, TCRdb re-called the multiplex PCR reads, giving one row per CDR3 protein. The repertoire has fewer than 650,000 distinct CDR3 sequences, 12% to 15% of them found once; the top ten carry roughly 7%. The sequencing input was blood. Receptors were obtained from a woman aged 18 to 35 with Graves' ophthalmopathy.

J is TRBJ2-2 and V is TRBV7-3, with TRBD2 matching over 8 bases. The germline V gene has CDR1 SGHTA and CDR2 FQGTGA. The CDR3 length is 16 residues. V lost 0 bases to trimming and J lost 0 bases; unmatched junction nucleotides: 0. CDR3 loop: CASSLTGGANTGELFF. Here the CDR3 DNA reads TGTGCCAGCAGCTTAACCGGGGGGGCGAACACCGGGGAGCTGTTTTTT. The variable domain in full, completed from reference TRBV7-3 and TRBJ2-2, reads GAGVSQTPSNKVTEKGKYVELRCDPISGHTALYWYRQSLGQGPEFLIYFQGTGAADDSGLPNDRFFAVRPEGSVSTLKIQRTERGDSAVYLCASSLTGGANTGELFFGEGSRLTVL.

In its sample, this clonotype was seen many times. The gene calls are TRBV30 and TRBJ1-2; 7 nucleotides agree with TRBD1. The CDR3 consists of 15 residues. The J segment lost 1 base and the V segment lost 2 bases, leaving 7 bases of the junction unmatched. The germline CDR1 and CDR2 sequences are GTSNPN and SVGIG (reference sequence). CDR3 coding DNA: TGTGCCTGGAGTCCGGGACAGCCTATTAACTATGGCTACACCTTC. This encodes CAWSPGQPINYGYTF.

The genes are TRBV19 and TRBJ2-1; 8 bases line up with TRBD1. The CDR3 covers 15 residues. V lost 3 bases and J lost 3; bases outside the gene matches: 4. Germline V CDR1 and CDR2: LNHDA, SQIVND (reference sequence). Written as DNA, the CDR3 is TGTGCCAGTAGTATCTCACAGGGGGGCTACAATGAGCAGTTCTTC. Translation gives CASSISQGGYNEQFF.

This chain joins TRBV30 and TRBJ2-7; D tentatively reads TRBD1 or TRBD2 (5 bases each). V was cut by 4 bases and J by 3 bases, with 13 bases left in between. Germline CDR1 GTSNPN, CDR2 SVGIG (reference sequence). The CDR3 extends over 13 amino acids. DNA of the CDR3: TGTGCCTGGACCGGGACCCCCGTCTACGAGCAGTACTTC. This sequence encodes CAWTGTPVYEQYF.

The sample holds many counts of this clonotype. The rearrangement joins TRBV11-2 to TRBJ2-1; D call uncertain. Germline CDR1 reads SGHAT; CDR2 reads FQNNGV. The CDR3 runs 16 residues. The V end was cut by 6 bases, the J end by 2 bases, with 17 bases between. This chain's CDR3 is CASRAPYRYPYNEQFF. CDR3 DNA: TGTGCCAGCAGGGCCCCTTACAGATATCCCTACAATGAGCAGTTCTTC.

The chain is built from TRBV5-5 and TRBJ2-1; TRBD1 agrees at 8 bases. CDR1 SGHKS and CDR2 YYEKEE come from the germline V gene (reference sequence). V was pared by 0 bases and J by 7 bases, with 12 bases of the junction left unmatched. This CDR3 contains 17 residues. In DNA, the CDR3 is TGTGCCAGCAGCTTGGGGGCAACCCAGGGGGCTGGTAATGAGCAGTTCTTC. Translated: CASSLGATQGAGNEQFF.

This sequence joins TRBV10-3 and TRBJ2-3; 11 nucleotides match TRBD2. Germline CDR1 and CDR2: ENHRY and SYGVKD. The CDR3 is 15 residues long. V shed 5 bases, J shed 7 bases, and the junction held 8 bases outside the gene matches. The CDR3 sequence is CAISNGTSGGNTQYF. The DNA of the CDR3 is TGTGCCATCAGTAACGGGACTAGCGGAGGTAATACGCAGTATTTT.

The chain joins TRBV20-1 to TRBJ2-3; D could derive from TRBD1 or TRBD2 (5 bases each). The CDR3 contains 14 residues. The V end lost 0 bases, the J end lost 2 bases, and 9 bases lay between the germline ends. The germline CDR1 and CDR2 sequences are DFQATT and SNEGSKA (reference sequence). CDR3 nucleotides: TGCAGTGCTAGAGATCGGGGCTACACAGATACGCAGTATTTT. It yields the protein CSARDRGYTDTQYF.

This clonotype occurred many times. V usage is TRBV11-3 and J usage is TRBJ2-7; D is uncertain. V lost 6 bases, J lost 3 bases, and 18 bases lay in between. Germline V gene data show CDR1 as SGHNT and CDR2 as YENEEA. The CDR3 extends over 15 amino acids. CDR3: CASSLPGQAIYEQYF. The CDR3 coding sequence is TGTGCCAGCAGTCTACCGGGCCAGGCGATCTACGAGCAGTACTTC.

This clonotype occurred many times. The genes are TRBV27 and TRBJ2-5; the D is unclear. V was trimmed by 7 bases and J by 4 bases, leaving 7 bases between them. The CDR3 is 11 amino acids. Germline V gene data show CDR1 as MNHEY and CDR2 as SMNVEV (reference sequence). CDR3 nucleotides: TGTGCCAGCACTCTAGGAGAGACCCAGTACTTC. This translates into CASTLGETQYF.

As to this clonotype: A read error may produce the germline difference seen at one junction end. The CDR3 DNA reads as TGTGCCAGCAGTTCGATCCGCTCCAGGGGGCGCATGGGTGGCTACACCTTC. Its protein is CASSSIRSRGRMGGYTF. V and J are TRBV10-3 and TRBJ1-2; 8 bases line up with TRBD1. Per the germline V gene, CDR1 is ENHRY and CDR2 is SYGVKD. The CDR3 is made up of 17 amino acids.

This clonotype came up many times. The chain carries TRBV6-1 and TRBJ2-5, with TRBD2 matching over 7 bases. This CDR3 contains 15 residues. Germline-derived CDR1 and CDR2 are MNHNS and SASEGT. With V trimmed by 6 bases and J by 4 bases, 11 bases remained unmatched. CDR3 region: CASSDAGRGGETQYF. DNA for the CDR3: TGTGCCAGCAGCGACGCAGGGAGGGGAGGAGAGACCCAGTACTTC.

The rearrangement joins TRBV3-1 to TRBJ2-1, with 11 positions matching TRBD2. This CDR3 is built from 14 residues. The V segment lost 4 bases and the J segment 8 bases; nucleotides outside the gene matches: 4. Germline lookup yields CDR1 LGHDT and CDR2 YNNKEL (reference sequence). In DNA, the CDR3 is TGTGCCAGCAGCCTCGGACTAGCGGGTCATGAGCAGTTCTTC. Translation: CASSLGLAGHEQFF.

A note on this clonotype: Just one base apart from a much larger clone, this may be a read error. The V and J genes are TRBV6-9 and TRBJ2-1, with TRBD1 matching 10 bases. Germline V CDR1 and CDR2: MNHGY, SVAAGI. The CDR3 has 20 residues. The CDR3 DNA reads TGTGCCAGCGGTTACCCCCCGTCTACTTCCGGGACAGGGGCCTACAATGAGCAGTTCTTC. It is translated as CASGYPPSTSGTGAYNEQFF.

This clonotype was counted at least ten times. This rearrangement joins TRBV28 to TRBJ2-3; D perhaps matches TRBD1 (5 bases). Germline V gene sequence: CDR1 MDHEN, CDR2 SYDVKM. Trimming removed 4 bases from V and 4 bases from J, with 12 bases in between. The length of the CDR3 is 14 residues. The CDR3 protein is CASSSLGAADTQYF. In DNA form, the CDR3 reads TGTGCCAGCAGTTCCCTAGGGGCCGCAGATACGCAGTATTTT.

This clonotype showed up many times. The V call is TRBV2, the J call TRBJ1-2; D call uncertain. Germline CDR1 is SNHLY and CDR2 is FYNNEI. This CDR3 contains 14 residues. Between the trimmed V and J ends, which lost 2 bases and 0 bases, there was a span of 7 bases. The CDR3 sequence: CASSEFGSNYGYTF. CDR3 nucleotide sequence: TGTGCCAGCAGTGAATTCGGGTCTAACTATGGCTACACCTTC.

At least ten counts were recorded for this clonotype. The J gene is TRBJ2-3, the V gene TRBV7-3; D gene uncertain. The V and J ends lost 5 bases and 0 bases respectively, with 15 bases between them. The V gene's germline CDR1 is SGHTA and CDR2 FQGTGA. The CDR3 is 16 residues long. The CDR3 DNA is TGTGCCAGCAGCAGGTCAGCATCCCTGAGCACAGATACGCAGTATTTT. Translation: CASSRSASLSTDTQYF.

With regard to this clonotype: A much larger clone sits a single nucleotide away, making a read error possible. J is TRBJ2-1 and V is TRBV7-8, with D perhaps assigned TRBD1 or TRBD2 (5 bases each). The CDR3 has 18 residues. V gave up 8 bases and J gave up 10 bases, with 33 bases separating them. CDR1 and CDR2 from the germline V gene are SGHVS and FQNEAQ. Here the CDR3 DNA reads TGTGCCAGCTCAAAGATCCGGATAAGGGGCAGGGAGAAGGACGAGCAGTTCTTC. Translating it yields CASSKIRIRGREKDEQFF. The entire variable domain, with the rest obtained from reference TRBV7-8 and TRBJ2-1, is as follows: GAGVSQSPRYKVAKRGQDVALRCDPISGHVSLFWYQQALGQGPEFLTYFQNEAQLDKSGLPSDRFFAERPEGSVSTLKIQRTQQEDSAVYLCASSKIRIRGREKDEQFFGPGTRLTVL.

Comments on this clonotype: The junction departs from germline at one end; a sequencing error may be responsible. The chain employs TRBV18 and TRBJ2-5, with D perhaps TRBD1 or TRBD2 (5 bases each). From germline, CDR1 is KGHSH and CDR2 LQKENI. The CDR3 is 12 amino acids. The CDR3 sequence: CASSEGQQLSHF. The DNA for the CDR3 is TGTGCCAGCTCCGAGGGGCAGCAGCTATCCCACTTC. The whole variable domain, remainder taken from reference TRBV18 and TRBJ2-5, is NAGVMQNPRHLVRRRGQEARLRCSPMKGHSHVYWYRQLPEEGLKFMVYLQKENIIDESGMPKERFSAEFPKEGPSILRIQQVVRGDSAAYFCASSEGQQLSHFGPGTRLLVL.